The 29 T cell receptor beta chains in this list originate from one sample, sequenced in a study of blood T cell repertoires in COVID-19. Assay: immunoSEQ multiplex PCR; the TCRdb copy retains only in-frame clones and omits some. This sample has approximately 230,000 clones, with more than 60% found just once. The sample comprised peripheral blood. The receptors derive from a woman aged 40 to 50 with active or convalescent COVID-19.

The rearrangement uses TRBV28 and TRBJ1-1; 7 bases match TRBD1. Germline V CDR1 and CDR2: MDHEN, SYDVKM. V gave up 5 bases and J gave up 5 bases; unmatched junction bases: 11. CDR3 length: 15 residues. CDR3 residues: CASSRGPGARTEAFF. In nucleotides, the CDR3 is TGTGCCAGCAGTAGGGGGCCAGGGGCGAGGACTGAAGCTTTCTTT.

The chain recombines TRBV7-9 with TRBJ1-3, with D possibly being TRBD1 (6 bases). The V end was cut by 5 bases, the J end by 2 bases, with 13 bases between. This CDR3 contains 15 residues. The germline V gene encodes CDR1 SEHNR and CDR2 FQNEAQ (reference sequence). This CDR3 is CASSPKKGAGNTIYF. CDR3 bases: TGTGCCAGCAGCCCAAAGAAGGGGGCTGGAAACACCATATATTTT. Combining the CDR3 with reference TRBV7-9 and TRBJ1-3 gives the whole variable domain DTGVSQNPRHKITKRGQNVTFRCDPISEHNRLYWYRQTLGQGPEFLTYFQNEAQLEKSRLLSDRFSAERPKGSFSTLEIQRTEQGDSAMYLCASSPKKGAGNTIYFGEGSWLTVV.

The chain uses TRBV27 and TRBJ2-7, with 10 bases lining up with TRBD2. Trimming cost V 4 bases and J 2 bases; bases outside gene matches: 5. The CDR3 covers 15 residues. Germline CDR1 MNHEY, CDR2 SMNVEV (reference sequence). The CDR3 loop reads CASSWSGGATYEQYF. CDR3 sequence (DNA): TGTGCCAGCAGTTGGAGCGGGGGGGCAACCTACGAGCAGTACTTC.

This chain connects TRBV28 to TRBJ1-4; D is undetermined. With 8 bases removed from V and 7 bases from J, the gap between germline ends came to 14 bases. Per the germline V gene, CDR1 is MDHEN and CDR2 is SYDVKM. The CDR3 is 13 amino acids. CDR3 bases: TGTGCCAGCCGCCTTACGGTGTTTGAAAAACTGTTTTTT. It codes for CASRLTVFEKLFF. Together with reference TRBV28 and TRBJ1-4, the CDR3 gives the full variable domain: DVKVTQSSRYLVKRTGEKVFLECVQDMDHENMFWYRQDPGLGLRLIYFSYDVKMKEKGDIPEGYSVSREKKERFSLILESASTNQTSMYLCASRLTVFEKLFFGSGTQLSVL.

The chain combines TRBV24-1 with TRBJ1-5; perhaps TRBD1 as D (6 bases). CDR3 length equals 14 residues. The germline V gene has CDR1 KGHDR and CDR2 SFDVKD. V lost 6 bases to trimming and J lost 1 base, with 9 bases between them. CDR3 residues: CATSTGWSNQPQHF. In DNA, the CDR3 is TGTGCCACCAGTACAGGGTGGAGCAATCAGCCCCAGCATTTT.

The chain employs TRBV25-1 and TRBJ1-1, with D tentatively TRBD1 (5 bases). CDR1 is MGHDK, CDR2 SYGVNS, per germline. There are 14 residues in the CDR3. The V end was cut by 5 bases, the J end by 10 bases, with 20 bases between. The CDR3 protein is CASSPLGQGRGAFF. Here the CDR3 DNA reads TGTGCCAGCAGTCCACTAGGGCAAGGGAGGGGAGCTTTCTTT.

This rearrangement joins TRBV4-2 to TRBJ1-2, with 9 bases fitting TRBD1. From germline, CDR1 is LGHNA and CDR2 YNFKEQ. V dropped 3 bases and J dropped 3; count of bases not matched to a gene: 5. The CDR3 runs 15 residues. The CDR3 bases are TGTGCCAGCAGCCAGAGACAGGGGGAGGACTATGGCTACACCTTC. Translating gives CASSQRQGEDYGYTF.

The chain recombines TRBV28 with TRBJ2-1; TRBD2 matches at 9 bases. The CDR3 runs 17 residues. Germline trimming cut 7 bases from V and 4 bases from J; bases unmatched to any gene: 14. Germline assignment: CDR1 MDHEN and CDR2 SYDVKM. The CDR3 nucleotides read TGTGCCAGCACCCCCCTCCCGGCTAGCGGGGTATACAATGAGCAGTTCTTC. Translated, it gives CASTPLPASGVYNEQFF.

This clone was found a few times. The chain has TRBV24-1 and TRBJ1-2; D ambiguous. This CDR3 has 12 amino acids. Germline CDR1 reads KGHDR; CDR2 reads SFDVKD. Trimming pared 1 base from V and 5 bases from J, leaving 4 bases between. CDR3 region: CATSDFYYGYTF. Written as DNA, the CDR3 is TGTGCCACCAGTGATTTTTATTATGGCTACACCTTC.

This sequence joins TRBV19 and TRBJ2-4, with a weak D call TRBD1 (6 bases). CDR1 is LNHDA and CDR2 is SQIVND in the germline V gene (reference sequence). Trimming took 5 bases from V and 0 from J, leaving 8 bases between them. CDR3 length equals 14 residues. CDR3 DNA: TGTGCCAGTAGTCAGGACAGAGCCAAAAACATTCAGTACTTC. Protein product: CASSQDRAKNIQYF.

V gene TRBV30 combines with J gene TRBJ1-4, with D possibly TRBD1 on 6 matching bases. The CDR3 is 14 residues long. CDR1 is GTSNPN, CDR2 SVGIG, per germline (reference sequence). V lost 7 bases and J lost 9, with 21 bases in between. The CDR3: CALYPGAENQKLFF. The CDR3 coding sequence is TGTGCCTTATATCCAGGGGCGGAAAATCAAAAACTGTTTTTT.

The chain couples TRBV7-9 to TRBJ1-1; tentatively, D is TRBD1 (5 bases). V lost 5 bases and J 5 bases, leaving 21 bases between the germline ends. CDR1 and CDR2 (germline): SEHNR, FQNEAQ (reference sequence). The CDR3 covers 16 residues. The chain's CDR3 is CASSRRGASYGTEAFF. In nucleotides, the CDR3 is TGTGCCAGCAGCCGGAGGGGCGCTTCGTATGGGACTGAAGCTTTCTTT. The full variable domain, completed using reference TRBV7-9 and TRBJ1-1, is DTGVSQNPRHKITKRGQNVTFRCDPISEHNRLYWYRQTLGQGPEFLTYFQNEAQLEKSRLLSDRFSAERPKGSFSTLEIQRTEQGDSAMYLCASSRRGASYGTEAFFGQGTRLTVV.

The rearrangement joins TRBV6-6 to TRBJ2-2, with 12 bases that match TRBD2. In germline, CDR1 is MNHNY, CDR2 SVGAGI (reference sequence). The J segment lost 5 bases and the V segment lost 6 bases, leaving 4 bases of the junction unmatched. The CDR3 runs 15 residues. CDR3 amino acids: CASRRTSGETGELFF. CDR3 sequence (DNA): TGTGCCAGCAGAAGGACTAGCGGGGAAACCGGGGAGCTGTTTTTT.

This clone was detected only a few times. The V gene is TRBV6-6, the J gene TRBJ2-1, with D possibly being TRBD2 (5 bases). From germline, CDR1 is MNHNY and CDR2 SVGAGI (reference sequence). The CDR3 spans 14 residues. Trimming removed 7 bases from V and 0 bases from J, with 10 bases in between. The CDR3 loop is CASIGLPSYNEQFF. The DNA of the CDR3 is TGTGCCAGCATCGGACTTCCCTCCTACAATGAGCAGTTCTTC.

The chain has TRBV15 and TRBJ1-4; TRBD1 aligns across 7 bases. Germline lookup yields CDR1 LNHNV and CDR2 YYDKDF (reference sequence). Trimming at V came to 4 bases and at J to 0 bases, leaving 5 bases not matched to a gene. CDR3 length: 16 amino acids. The CDR3 bases are TGTGCCACCAGCACGGGGACAGTAGCAACTAATGAAAAACTGTTTTTT. It yields the protein CATSTGTVATNEKLFF.

The genes are TRBV3-1 (or the pseudogene TRBV3-2) and TRBJ2-2, with D perhaps TRBD1 (6 bases). Trimming stripped 2 bases from V and 0 bases from J, with 10 bases between. This CDR3 spans 16 amino acids. CDR1 and CDR2 (germline): LGHDT, YNNKEL (reference sequence). This CDR3 is CASSQKKGANTGELFF. CDR3 nucleotides: TGTGCCAGCAGCCAAAAAAAGGGGGCGAACACCGGGGAGCTGTTTTTT.

There are a few counts of this clone. The chain joins TRBV15 to TRBJ1-5; D is uncertain. Trimming took 8 bases from V and 3 from J, leaving 11 bases between them. There are 13 residues in the CDR3. Germline assignment: CDR1 LNHNV and CDR2 YYDKDF (reference sequence). CDR3 region: CATGEGFNQPQHF. As DNA, the CDR3 is TGTGCCACCGGAGAGGGATTCAATCAGCCCCAGCATTTT. Supplemented by reference TRBV15 and TRBJ1-5, the full variable domain reads DAMVIQNPRYQVTQFGKPVTLSCSQTLNHNVMYWYQQKSSQAPKLLFHYYDKDFNNEADTPDNFQSRRPNTSFCFLDIRSPGLGDTAMYLCATGEGFNQPQHFGDGTRLSIL.

This clone appeared once. For the CDR3, the DNA is TGTGCCAGCAGCTTACAGACAGGGGGTAATTCACCCCTCCACTTT. Protein product: CASSLQTGGNSPLHF. The chain joins TRBV9 to TRBJ1-6; 9 positions agree with TRBD1. The junction had 5 bases not matched to a gene; V was cut back by 4 bases and J by 6 bases. Germline CDR1 and CDR2: SGDLS and YYNGEE. CDR3 length equals 15 residues.

This chain links TRBV11-2 with TRBJ2-1; D unresolved. CDR1 is SGHAT and CDR2 is FQNNGV in the germline V gene. The V end lost 3 bases, the J end lost 7 bases, and 13 bases lay between the germline ends. The CDR3 runs to 14 residues. CDR3 sequence: CASSFPRSRNEQFF. The CDR3, as DNA: TGTGCCAGCAGCTTTCCTCGATCGAGGAATGAGCAGTTCTTC. Full variable domain (missing parts from reference TRBV11-2 and TRBJ2-1): EAGVAQSPRYKIIEKRQSVAFWCNPISGHATLYWYQQILGQGPKLLIQFQNNGVVDDSQLPKDRFSAERLKGVDSTLKIQPAKLEDSAVYLCASSFPRSRNEQFFGPGTRLTVL.

The chain is built from TRBV2 and TRBJ1-1, with D unresolved. V lost 6 bases and J lost 10, with 12 bases in between. The CDR3 contains 11 residues. Germline lookup yields CDR1 SNHLY and CDR2 FYNNEI. The CDR3 sequence: CASSVPVRAFF. The CDR3 coding sequence is TGTGCCAGCAGCGTACCAGTCCGAGCTTTCTTT.

This clone was seen a handful of times. Written as DNA, the CDR3 is TGTGCCAGCAGTTACTACCAGGACAATGAGCAGTTCTTC. As protein: CASSYYQDNEQFF. The chain links TRBV6-5 to TRBJ2-1; D is unclear. The CDR3 runs to 13 residues. Germline loops: CDR1 MNHEY, CDR2 SVGAGI. The germline V and J ends were trimmed by 1 base and 5 bases, with 6 bases remaining between them.

This chain links TRBV3-1 (or the pseudogene TRBV3-2) with TRBJ1-1; no clear D gene. CDR1 LGHDT and CDR2 YNNKEL come from the germline V gene (reference sequence). This CDR3 comprises 12 residues. V was cut by 0 bases and J by 7 bases, with 6 bases left in between. The CDR3 bases are TGTGCCAGCAGCCAAGATCCATTTGAAGCTTTCTTT. Translation gives CASSQDPFEAFF.

This clone was seen only a few times. V is TRBV6-5 and J is TRBJ2-1; D might be TRBD1 (5 bases). This CDR3 region has 14 residues. Trimming pared 7 bases from V and 4 bases from J, leaving 14 bases between. Germline V gene sequence: CDR1 MNHEY, CDR2 SVGAGI. Written as DNA, the CDR3 is TGTGCCAGCAATAAGAGACAGCCTTACAATGAGCAGTTCTTC. Translation: CASNKRQPYNEQFF.

V and J are TRBV5-1 and TRBJ1-5; 7 positions match TRBD1. V lost 4 bases and J lost 2; bases outside the gene matches: 6. From germline, CDR1 is SGHRS and CDR2 YFSETQ. The CDR3 has 15 amino acids. CDR3 nucleotide sequence: TGCGCCAGCAGCCAACAAGGGGGCGGCAATCAGCCCCAGCATTTT. This gives the protein CASSQQGGGNQPQHF.

Only a few counts were recorded for this clone. This chain connects TRBV10-1 to TRBJ2-3, with a possible D match to TRBD2 (5 bases). CDR1 is WNHNN, CDR2 SYGVQD, per germline (reference sequence). The CDR3 has 16 residues. The V and J ends lost 5 bases and 3 bases respectively, with 18 bases between them. CDR3 sequence (DNA): TGCGCCAGCAGTCAGGTGACGGGAAAAGAAACAGATACGCAGTATTTT. Translation gives CASSQVTGKETDTQYF.

The J gene is TRBJ2-7, the V gene TRBV6-5, with D uncertain. Germline loops: CDR1 MNHEY, CDR2 SVGAGI. CDR3 length equals 14 residues. Trimming pared 0 bases from V and 3 bases from J, leaving 9 bases between. CDR3 protein: CASSYSFEVYEQYF. CDR3 in DNA: TGTGCCAGCAGTTACTCTTTCGAGGTCTACGAGCAGTACTTC.

The chain recombines TRBV7-2 with TRBJ1-4; a weak D match, TRBD1 (6 bases). The V and J ends lost 3 bases and 2 bases respectively, with 10 bases between them. CDR3 size: 15 residues. Germline values: CDR1 SGHTA, CDR2 FQGNSA. CDR3 in DNA: TGTGCCAGCAGCTTTCCAGGGGTCACTAATGAAAAACTGTTTTTT. As protein: CASSFPGVTNEKLFF.

The chain uses TRBV10-3 and TRBJ1-5; the D gene is possibly TRBD1 (5 bases). The CDR3 covers 14 residues. Germline V lookup: CDR1 ENHRY, CDR2 SYGVKD. Trimming cost V 3 bases and J 7 bases, with 13 bases left between them. CDR3 DNA: TGTGCCATCAGTGACCCCTTATGGGGCCAGCCCCAGCATTTT. Encoded protein: CAISDPLWGQPQHF.

The rearrangement joins TRBV23-1 to TRBJ1-2; D perhaps matches TRBD1 (5 bases). TRBV23-1 qualifies as an ORF whose function is uncertain. The V end was cut by 0 bases, the J end by 2 bases, with 10 bases between. This CDR3 is 15 amino acids long. This chain's CDR3 is CASSQSWPGNYGYTF. The CDR3 bases are TGCGCCAGCAGTCAATCTTGGCCAGGGAACTATGGCTACACCTTC.